This T cell receptor (beta chain) emerged from a study of shared clonotypes between healthy human individuals. Clones were sequenced by immunoSEQ multiplex PCR, and TCRdb holds only the in-frame ones, with some missing. The top ten hold 0.3% to 0.45% of the sample, which has approximately 2,000,000 clones, less than 95% seen once. V lost 6 bases to trimming and J lost 1 base; unmatched junction nucleotides: 11. Germline V gives CDR1 LNHDA, CDR2 SQIVND (reference sequence). The CDR3 has 17 amino acids. This chain connects TRBV19 to TRBJ1-1; TRBD1 aligns across 10 bases. The receptor's source is a man between 18 and 35 years old in good health. Some clones in this sample may be carry-over from other donors' samples. The specimen sequenced was naive CD4+ T cells from PBMCs. Described subset: CD45RA+ positively selected. The CDR3 loop reads CASSLRDRGYRNTEAFF. For the CDR3, the DNA is TGTGCCAGTAGCCTCCGGGACAGGGGATATCGGAACACTGAAGCTTTCTTT.